Below are 21 T cell receptor beta chains sequenced from a single sample in a study of T cell responses to AZD1222 COVID-19 vaccine. The data were produced by immunoSEQ multiplex PCR, yet TCRdb's version contains in-frame clones alone and is incomplete. The table lists 110,000 to 150,000 clones, roughly 90% of them singletons. The input for sequencing was peripheral blood, taken on day 0 of AZD1222 vaccination. These receptors all stem from an adult in good health.

This chain joins TRBV15 and TRBJ2-7, with D unclear. CDR1 is LNHNV, CDR2 YYDKDF, per germline (reference sequence). V lost 1 base and J lost 3, with 1 base in between. The CDR3 loop spans 11 amino acids. The CDR3 spells CATSRGYEQYF. As DNA, the CDR3 is TGTGCCACCAGCAGAGGCTACGAGCAGTACTTC.

This clone was detected once. The chain carries TRBV29-1 and TRBJ2-7; D perhaps matches TRBD1 (5 bases). The CDR3 runs 14 residues. The germline V and J ends were trimmed by 3 bases and 1 base, with 13 bases remaining between them. CDR1 is SQVTM, CDR2 ANQGSEA, per germline. CDR3 amino acids: CSVESREGSYEQYF. The CDR3 DNA is TGCAGCGTTGAGTCCAGGGAAGGGTCCTACGAGCAGTACTTC.

This rearrangement joins TRBV5-1 to TRBJ1-2; TRBD1 might be the D (5 bases). CDR3 length: 15 amino acids. The germline V gene has CDR1 SGHRS and CDR2 YFSETQ. V lost 0 bases to trimming and J lost 5 bases, with 14 bases between them. The CDR3 DNA sequence: TGCGCCAGCAGCTTGGTTCCCAGCGAGGGGTATGGCTACACCTTC. Amino acids: CASSLVPSEGYGYTF.

The rearrangement uses TRBV28 and TRBJ1-4; D remains ambiguous. Trimming cost V 5 bases and J 7 bases, with 11 bases left between them. The length of the CDR3 is 13 residues. Germline values: CDR1 MDHEN, CDR2 SYDVKM. CDR3 region: CASSPPSVEKLFF. For the CDR3, the DNA is TGTGCCAGCAGTCCGCCGTCGGTTGAAAAACTGTTTTTT.

The genes are TRBV30 and TRBJ1-5; D perhaps matches TRBD1 (6 bases). V shed 0 bases and J shed 2 bases, with 14 bases lying between them. Germline V gene sequence: CDR1 GTSNPN, CDR2 SVGIG (reference sequence). The CDR3 sequence is 16 residues long. The DNA of the CDR3 is TGTGCCTGGAGTGTACAGGACAGTGGGGGCAATCAGCCCCAGCATTTT. As protein: CAWSVQDSGGNQPQHF.

The chain couples TRBV4-2 to TRBJ1-3; D not certain. The CDR3 contains 13 residues. With 0 bases removed from V and 4 bases from J, the gap between germline ends came to 4 bases. CDR1 and CDR2 (germline): LGHNA, YNFKEQ. This chain's CDR3 is CASSQEQGNTIYF. The CDR3 nucleotides are TGTGCCAGCAGCCAAGAACAGGGAAACACCATATATTTT.

This clone was seen only once. V gene TRBV11-3 combines with J gene TRBJ2-1, with D maybe TRBD2 (7 bases). The CDR3 has 11 residues. Germline V gene lookup returns CDR1 SGHNT and CDR2 YENEEA. Trimming cost V 8 bases and J 8 bases, with 10 bases left between them. DNA of the CDR3: TGTGCCAGCGGAGGGGGGGATGAGCAGTTCTTC. Translated, it gives CASGGGDEQFF.

The chain links TRBV27 to TRBJ2-7; 7 nucleotides align to TRBD1. This CDR3 has 14 amino acids. Germline V gene lookup returns CDR1 MNHEY and CDR2 SMNVEV (reference sequence). V was clipped by 0 bases and J by 6 bases; unmatched bases: 5. For the CDR3, the DNA is TGTGCCAGCAGTTTATCAGGGGGCCGCAGCGAGCAGTACTTC. Protein product: CASSLSGGRSEQYF.

The chain employs TRBV19 and TRBJ2-3, with D possibly being TRBD1 (6 bases). From germline, CDR1 is LNHDA and CDR2 SQIVND (reference sequence). V lost 4 bases, J lost 0 bases, and 14 bases lay in between. The CDR3 contains 16 residues. The chain's CDR3 is CASSTQDSASTDTQYF. The CDR3 DNA is TGTGCCAGTAGTACCCAGGACAGCGCTAGCACAGATACGCAGTATTTT.

This clone was seen just once. V and J are TRBV30 and TRBJ1-3; 9 nucleotides align to TRBD1. The CDR3 runs 15 residues. V gave up 2 bases and J gave up 4 bases; unmatched junction bases: 6. The germline gives CDR1 GTSNPN, CDR2 SVGIG (reference sequence). The CDR3 region is CAWSMRGTGGNTIYF. CDR3 DNA sequence: TGTGCCTGGAGTATGAGAGGGACAGGGGGAAACACCATATATTTT. Full variable domain (missing parts from reference TRBV30 and TRBJ1-3): SQTIHQWPATLVQPVGSPLSLECTVEGTSNPNLYWYRQAAGRGLQLLFYSVGIGQISSEVPQNLSASRPQDRQFILSSKKLLLSDSGFYLCAWSMRGTGGNTIYFGEGSWLTVV.

This clone has a handful of counts. V and J are TRBV4-1 and TRBJ1-1; D ambiguous. The CDR3 is 17 residues long. Germline V gene lookup returns CDR1 MGHRA and CDR2 YSYEKL. Trimming removed 1 base from V and 0 bases from J, with 15 bases in between. This CDR3 is CASSQVDMGFMNTEAFF. The CDR3 DNA follows: TGCGCCAGCAGCCAAGTTGATATGGGATTCATGAACACTGAAGCTTTCTTT.

The chain carries TRBV6-1 and TRBJ2-1; D is unclear. Per germline, CDR1 MNHNS and CDR2 SASEGT. With 2 bases removed from V and 8 bases from J, the gap between germline ends came to 16 bases. There are 15 residues in the CDR3. The CDR3 loop reads CASSERFGRGDEQFF. CDR3 nucleotides: TGTGCCAGCAGTGAACGCTTCGGCCGCGGAGATGAGCAGTTCTTC.

The chain uses TRBV25-1 and TRBJ1-5; tentatively, D is TRBD1 (5 bases). The V gene's germline CDR1 is MGHDK and CDR2 SYGVNS. V lost 3 bases to trimming and J lost 3 bases, with 15 bases between them. This CDR3 is built from 16 residues. CDR3 in DNA: TGTGCCAGCAGTGAGTCCGGGGGAGACCCCAATCAGCCCCAGCATTTT. Encoded protein: CASSESGGDPNQPQHF.

The chain has TRBV27 and TRBJ2-3; the match to TRBD1 covers 7 bases. After removal of 4 bases from V and 6 bases from J, the junction contained 7 bases not matched to a gene. In germline, CDR1 is MNHEY, CDR2 SMNVEV (reference sequence). The CDR3 loop spans 14 amino acids. CDR3 sequence (DNA): TGTGCCAGCAGTTCCTGGGACAGCCCGGATACGCAGTATTTT. Translating it yields CASSSWDSPDTQYF.

The rearrangement links TRBV12-3 or TRBV12-4 to TRBJ1-1; no reliable D call. The CDR3 extends over 13 amino acids. V was trimmed by 3 bases and J by 1 base, leaving 6 bases between them. The CDR3 DNA reads TGTGCCAGCAGTTTTGGTCAGAACACTGAAGCTTTCTTT. It translates to CASSFGQNTEAFF.

V usage is TRBV30 and J usage is TRBJ2-5; possibly TRBD2 for D (7 bases). This CDR3 contains 11 residues. CDR1 and CDR2 from the germline V gene are GTSNPN and SVGIG (reference sequence). V was clipped by 4 bases and J by 9 bases, with 12 bases between them. CDR3 DNA: TGTGCCTGGAATAAGGGGGGGGCCCAGTACTTC. Its protein is CAWNKGGAQYF.

V gene TRBV19 combines with J gene TRBJ2-7, with 7 bases matching TRBD1. V gave up 8 bases and J gave up 3 bases; unmatched junction bases: 13. Per the germline V gene, CDR1 is LNHDA and CDR2 is SQIVND (reference sequence). This CDR3 is 15 amino acids long. The chain's CDR3 is CASRLNRDSFYEQYF. The DNA for the CDR3 is TGTGCCAGTCGCTTGAACCGGGACAGTTTCTACGAGCAGTACTTC.

The chain uses TRBV2 and TRBJ1-1; no clear D. The CDR3 has 14 amino acids. V lost 2 bases and J lost 5, with 12 bases in between. The germline V gene has CDR1 SNHLY and CDR2 FYNNEI. CDR3: CASSERQVRTEAFF. As DNA, the CDR3 is TGTGCCAGCAGTGAACGGCAGGTCAGGACTGAAGCTTTCTTT.

This chain links TRBV7-9 with TRBJ2-6, with D unresolved. CDR1 SEHNR and CDR2 FQNEAQ come from the germline V gene (reference sequence). This CDR3 region has 12 residues. Trimming took 9 bases from V and 6 from J, leaving 9 bases between them. CDR3 DNA sequence: TGTGCCAGGGGGTCAGAGGCCAACGTCCTGACTTTC. Translating gives CARGSEANVLTF. The full variable domain, with the rest looked up from reference TRBV7-9 and TRBJ2-6, is DTGVSQNPRHKITKRGQNVTFRCDPISEHNRLYWYRQTLGQGPEFLTYFQNEAQLEKSRLLSDRFSAERPKGSFSTLEIQRTEQGDSAMYLCARGSEANVLTFGAGSRLTVL.

The rearrangement joins TRBV9 to TRBJ1-1, with 8 bases aligning to TRBD1. Germline V gene data show CDR1 as SGDLS and CDR2 as YYNGEE. CDR3 length: 17 residues. The trim removed 4 bases at V and 4 bases at J, leaving 15 bases unmatched. The CDR3 DNA sequence: TGTGCCAGCAGCCCCGGAGACAGGGGAAAAGGGGGCACTGAAGCTTTCTTT. It codes for CASSPGDRGKGGTEAFF.

The chain carries TRBV27 and TRBJ1-2, with TRBD1 matching over 7 bases. Germline V gene sequence: CDR1 MNHEY, CDR2 SMNVEV (reference sequence). V trimming: 7 bases; J trimming: 5 bases; junction bases outside the gene matches: 10. This CDR3 spans 14 amino acids. The CDR3 loop is CASTPTGKGYGYTF. The DNA of the CDR3 is TGTGCCAGCACCCCGACAGGGAAAGGATATGGCTACACCTTC.